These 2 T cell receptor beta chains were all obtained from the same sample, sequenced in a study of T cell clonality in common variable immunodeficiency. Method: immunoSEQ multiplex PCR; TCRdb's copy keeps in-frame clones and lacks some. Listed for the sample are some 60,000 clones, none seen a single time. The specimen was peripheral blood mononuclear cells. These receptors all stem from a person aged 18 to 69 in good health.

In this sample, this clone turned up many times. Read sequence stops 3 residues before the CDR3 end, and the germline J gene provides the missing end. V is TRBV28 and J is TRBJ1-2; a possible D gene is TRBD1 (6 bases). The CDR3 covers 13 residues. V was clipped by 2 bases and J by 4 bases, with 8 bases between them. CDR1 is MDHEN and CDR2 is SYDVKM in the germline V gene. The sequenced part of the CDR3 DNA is TGTGCCAGCAGTTTAGGCAGGGGCTATGGC. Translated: CASSLGRGYG. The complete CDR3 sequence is CASSLGRGYGYTF.

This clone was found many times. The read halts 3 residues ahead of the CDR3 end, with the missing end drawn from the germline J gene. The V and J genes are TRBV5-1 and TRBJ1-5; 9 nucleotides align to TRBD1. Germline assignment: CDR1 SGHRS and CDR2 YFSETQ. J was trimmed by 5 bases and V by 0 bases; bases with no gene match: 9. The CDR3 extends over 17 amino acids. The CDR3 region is CASSLGLSGQGDQPQHF. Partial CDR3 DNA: TGCGCCAGCAGCTTGGGACTTTCGGGACAGGGAGATCAGCCC.